This passage covers 17 T cell receptor beta chains from one sample sequenced in a study of CD8 T cells in ankylosing spondylitis. Study-level findings and limits: A TCR beta motif of under 10 highly homologous variants seemed to mark ankylosing spondylitis blood.

TCRdb processed the 5' RACE reads anew with MiXCR; each CDR3 protein has one entry. The sample holds more than 650,000 distinct CDR3 sequences, about 11% seen once. Their target antigens are unknown. The material sequenced was blood, either unsorted or a sorted T cell fraction (not recorded which). The receptor source for this set is a male donor with ankylosing spondylitis.

There are many counts of this clonotype. The rearrangement links TRBV7-2 to TRBJ2-3; TRBD2 matches at 11 bases. CDR3 size: 17 residues. CDR1 is SGHTA, CDR2 FQGNSA, per germline. V was pared by 5 bases and J by 2 bases, with 9 bases of the junction left unmatched. CDR3 residues: CASSLLAGGPTTDTQYF. In DNA form, the CDR3 reads TGTGCCAGCAGCCTTTTAGCGGGAGGGCCGACCACAGATACGCAGTATTTT.

There are many counts of this clonotype. This chain uses TRBV20-1 with TRBJ2-3; TRBD2 might be the D (5 bases). This CDR3 contains 13 residues. Germline values: CDR1 DFQATT, CDR2 SNEGSKA (reference sequence). V lost 7 bases and J 6 bases, leaving 17 bases between the germline ends. This CDR3 is CSESGLSWDTQYF. For the CDR3, the DNA is TGCAGTGAAAGCGGTCTCAGTTGGGATACGCAGTATTTT.

With respect to this clonotype: At one end the junction does not follow the germline gene, possibly because of a read error. CDR3 nucleotides: TGCAGTGCTAGCAAGGTGACACCGAACGCTGAAGCTTTCTTT. Protein: CSASKVTPNAEAFF. This chain uses TRBV20-1 with TRBJ1-1, with D unclear. CDR1 is DFQATT, CDR2 SNEGSKA, per germline (reference sequence). The CDR3 extends over 14 amino acids.

This clonotype has only a few counts. V usage is TRBV7-8 and J usage is TRBJ1-1, with D unclear. Germline V CDR1 and CDR2: SGHVS, FQNEAQ. This CDR3 is built from 14 residues. V dropped 6 bases and J dropped 0 bases, with 11 bases sitting between them. Here the CDR3 reads CASSSQPMNTEAFF. CDR3 nucleotide sequence: TGTGCCAGCAGTTCCCAGCCCATGAACACTGAAGCTTTCTTT. The full variable domain, rest sourced from reference TRBV7-8 and TRBJ1-1, is GAGVSQSPRYKVAKRGQDVALRCDPISGHVSLFWYQQALGQGPEFLTYFQNEAQLDKSGLPSDRFFAERPEGSVSTLKIQRTQQEDSAVYLCASSSQPMNTEAFFGQGTRLTVV.

The chain is built from TRBV7-2 and TRBJ2-3; 7 positions agree with TRBD2. The ends lost 5 bases at V and 6 bases at J; junction bases unmatched: 14. The CDR3 runs 16 residues. Germline V CDR1 and CDR2: SGHTA, FQGNSA. CDR3 amino acids: CASSQSPQRGGDTQYF. The CDR3 DNA sequence: TGTGCCAGCAGCCAAAGCCCCCAGCGGGGCGGGGATACGCAGTATTTT.

V usage is TRBV7-9 and J usage is TRBJ2-5; no definite D call. The CDR3 contains 13 residues. CDR1 is SEHNR, CDR2 FQNEAQ, per germline (reference sequence). Trimming shortened V by 1 base and J by 5 bases, and 8 bases separated the two germline ends. CDR3 sequence: CASSLVSWETQYF. The CDR3 nucleotides are TGTGCCAGCAGCTTAGTTAGCTGGGAGACCCAGTACTTC.

The table lists this clonotype with a few counts. The V call is TRBV12-3 or TRBV12-4, the J call TRBJ2-1; TRBD2 might be the D (5 bases). The V gene lost 5 bases and the J gene lost 4 bases, with 21 bases spanning the gap. CDR3 length: 17 residues. The CDR3 DNA is TGTGCCAGCAGTCCCTGGAGGCATCGGGCAGATTACAATGAGCAGTTCTTC. Protein: CASSPWRHRADYNEQFF.

V usage is TRBV10-2 and J usage is TRBJ1-1, with D unclear. The germline V and J ends were trimmed by 4 bases and 3 bases, with 9 bases remaining between them. Per germline, CDR1 WSHSY and CDR2 SAAADI. The CDR3 is 13 amino acids. The CDR3 is CASSVRVDTEAFF. The CDR3 DNA reads TGCGCCAGCAGTGTAAGGGTCGACACTGAAGCTTTCTTT.

This clonotype was counted between two and nine times. The J gene is TRBJ2-2, the V gene TRBV5-1; possibly TRBD1 or TRBD2 for D (5 bases each). The CDR3 loop spans 16 amino acids. The V end lost 2 bases, the J end lost 6 bases, and 17 bases lay between the germline ends. Germline CDR1 is SGHRS and CDR2 is YFSETQ. CDR3 sequence reads: CASSFESIGGSGELFF. The CDR3 nucleotides read TGCGCCAGCAGCTTCGAAAGTATTGGGGGTTCCGGGGAGCTGTTTTTT.

The chain couples TRBV18 to TRBJ2-1, with a weak D call TRBD1 (6 bases). V lost 5 bases to trimming and J lost 9 bases, with 14 bases between them. The CDR3 is 13 residues long. Germline assignment: CDR1 KGHSH and CDR2 LQKENI. The CDR3 here is CASSAGVRGEQFF. CDR3 coding DNA: TGTGCCAGCTCAGCAGGCGTCAGGGGTGAGCAGTTCTTC. Supplemented by reference TRBV18 and TRBJ2-1, the full variable domain reads NAGVMQNPRHLVRRRGQEARLRCSPMKGHSHVYWYRQLPEEGLKFMVYLQKENIIDESGMPKERFSAEFPKEGPSILRIQQVVRGDSAAYFCASSAGVRGEQFFGPGTRLTVL.

This clonotype was counted ten times or more. The chain recombines TRBV20-1 with TRBJ2-1; 8 bases agree with TRBD2. The CDR3 has 14 residues. CDR1 DFQATT and CDR2 SNEGSKA come from the germline V gene (reference sequence). Trimming at V came to 6 bases and at J to 4 bases, leaving 8 bases not matched to a gene. This CDR3 reads CSATLAGLYNEQFF. The CDR3 DNA reads TGCAGTGCGACCTTAGCGGGGCTTTACAATGAGCAGTTCTTC.

There are many counts of this clonotype. The chain has TRBV18 and TRBJ2-1; 10 bases are shared with TRBD1. This CDR3 is 16 amino acids long. V gave up 0 bases and J gave up 6 bases; unmatched junction bases: 5. Germline CDR1 reads KGHSH; CDR2 reads LQKENI. The CDR3 DNA reads TGTGCCAGCTCACCACCGGGACAGGGGATAAGCAATGAGCAGTTCTTC. Protein sequence: CASSPPGQGISNEQFF.

V gene TRBV12-3 or TRBV12-4 combines with J gene TRBJ2-7; perhaps TRBD1 as D (6 bases). V lost 5 bases and J 0 bases, leaving 8 bases between the germline ends. The CDR3 extends over 13 amino acids. In DNA, the CDR3 is TGTGCCAGCAGTGGGGACAACTCCTACGAGCAGTACTTC. Translation gives CASSGDNSYEQYF.

The CDR3 loop reads CASSFRGGGGYGYTF. CDR3 in DNA: TGTGCCAGCAGTTTTCGTGGAGGGGGGGGCTATGGCTACACCTTC. The chain uses TRBV6-5 and TRBJ1-2, with D tentatively TRBD1 (6 bases). Germline CDR1 and CDR2: MNHEY and SVGAGI. The V gene lost 4 bases and the J gene lost 4 bases, with 16 bases spanning the gap. The CDR3 spans 15 residues.

The DNA of the CDR3 is TGTGCCATCAGCGTGAGTGGGGAGCTGTTTTTT. The encoded protein is CAISVSGELFF. This chain connects TRBV10-3 to TRBJ2-2; unclear D gene. Trimming left V 6 bases short and J 8 bases short, with 7 bases between. This CDR3 spans 11 amino acids. Germline CDR1 ENHRY, CDR2 SYGVKD.

In this sample, this clonotype turned up a few times. V is TRBV6-1 and J is TRBJ2-5; TRBD2 matches 10 bases. CDR1 and CDR2 from the germline V gene are MNHNS and SASEGT. The CDR3 sequence is 15 residues long. With V trimmed by 6 bases and J by 2 bases, 6 bases remained unmatched. The CDR3 DNA sequence: TGTGCCAGCAGCTCCGGGACTAGCGTACAAGAGACCCAGTACTTC. It is translated as CASSSGTSVQETQYF.

Points on this clonotype: A much larger clone lies one base from this, so it may be a read error. The chain is built from TRBV20-1 and TRBJ2-3, with TRBD1 matching 7 bases. Germline loops: CDR1 DFQATT, CDR2 SNEGSKA (reference sequence). The CDR3 covers 14 residues. The CDR3 DNA sequence: TGCAGTGCTCCACTCCGACAGGGAACAGATACGCATTATTTT. Translating gives CSAPLRQGTDTHYF.